These 21 T cell receptor beta chains came from one sample sequenced in a study of blood T cells in healthy people across ages. Next came a second PCR, run for about 6 to 11 cycles, which used a sample-barcoded 5' primer along with a J-beta primer mix. TCRdb analysed the 5' RACE reads with MiXCR anew, one entry per CDR3 protein. The sample holds hundreds of thousands of distinct CDR3 sequences, around 50% seen once. The specimen sequenced was blood. Receptor source: an elderly man in good health.

In the case of this clonotype: A read error is possible here, since a much larger clone lies one base away. CDR3 sequence reads: CASSPTRMSEELFF. In DNA, the CDR3 is TGTGCCAGCAGTCCGACAAGGATGAGCGAAGAACTGTTTTTT. The genes are TRBV6-5 and TRBJ1-4; D not resolved. Trimming cost V 5 bases and J 12 bases, with 19 bases left between them. The germline V gene encodes CDR1 MNHEY and CDR2 SVGAGI. This CDR3 has 14 residues.

CDR3 in amino acids: CATSDPGNGGTTQYF. CDR3 nucleotide sequence: TGTGCCACCAGTGACCCAGGGAACGGCGGTACAACGCAGTATTTT. The chain links TRBV24-1 to TRBJ2-3; perhaps TRBD1 as D (5 bases). This CDR3 comprises 15 residues. The germline V and J ends were trimmed by 4 bases and 9 bases, with 19 bases remaining between them. CDR1 and CDR2 (germline): KGHDR, SFDVKD.

This sequence joins TRBV7-2 and TRBJ2-1; perhaps TRBD2 as D (5 bases). V was shortened by 0 bases and J by 9 bases, with 18 bases between the two germline ends. Germline V gene data show CDR1 as SGHTA and CDR2 as FQGNSA. The CDR3 is made up of 16 amino acids. Written as DNA, the CDR3 is TGTGCCAGCAGCTTAGCGAGGGCAGGTTCGTCCGGTGAGCAGTTCTTC. Protein: CASSLARAGSSGEQFF.

The J gene is TRBJ1-1, the V gene TRBV12-3 or TRBV12-4; the D is unclear. There are 14 residues in the CDR3. V lost 5 bases to trimming and J lost 6 bases, with 16 bases between them. CDR3 coding DNA: TGTGCCAGCAGTCCTCCGGGCCCTTTGTCTGAAGCTTTCTTT. The encoded protein is CASSPPGPLSEAFF.

This clonotype appeared a few times. The chain couples TRBV5-1 to TRBJ2-2, with TRBD1 identical over 9 bases. After removal of 4 bases from V and 5 bases from J, the junction contained 3 bases not matched to a gene. The CDR3 totals 14 residues. Per germline, CDR1 SGHRS and CDR2 YFSETQ. The CDR3 loop reads CASSGGQGTGELFF. The CDR3 DNA follows: TGCGCCAGCAGCGGGGGACAGGGAACCGGGGAGCTGTTTTTT.

This clonotype was detected only a few times. CDR3 loop: CSASDRGPNSPLHF. The CDR3 nucleotides read TGCAGTGCTTCAGACAGGGGGCCTAATTCACCCCTCCACTTT. The chain carries TRBV20-1 and TRBJ1-6, with 10 bases matching TRBD1. The CDR3 extends over 14 amino acids. Looked up from germline, CDR1 is DFQATT and CDR2 is SNEGSKA (reference sequence). Losses at the gene ends were 5 bases for V and 6 bases for J; bases not matched to a gene: 4.

This chain joins TRBV3-1 and TRBJ1-6; 7 bases map to TRBD1. There are 16 residues in the CDR3. The junction had 10 bases not matched to a gene; V was cut back by 4 bases and J by 7 bases. Germline V lookup: CDR1 LGHDT, CDR2 YNNKEL (reference sequence). Here the CDR3 reads CASSLRPGQINSPLHF. The CDR3 DNA reads as TGTGCCAGCAGCCTCAGACCGGGACAGATAAATTCACCCCTCCACTTT.

V usage is TRBV20-1 and J usage is TRBJ1-5; D is undetermined. CDR3 length equals 13 residues. Germline lookup yields CDR1 DFQATT and CDR2 SNEGSKA (reference sequence). The V end was cut by 3 bases, the J end by 5 bases, with 11 bases between. CDR3 DNA sequence: TGCAGTGCTAGTCGGCAGCAGTATCAGCCCCAGCATTTT. Translating it yields CSASRQQYQPQHF.

Many counts were recorded for this clonotype. The chain employs TRBV29-1 and TRBJ2-5; TRBD1 or TRBD2 may be the D gene (5 bases each). This CDR3 contains 11 residues. Germline lookup yields CDR1 SQVTM and CDR2 ANQGSEA. Trimming cost V 6 bases and J 5 bases, with 10 bases left between them. This CDR3 is CSVGPRETQYF. The CDR3 DNA is TGCAGCGTGGGACCCAGGGAGACCCAGTACTTC.

V is TRBV9 and J is TRBJ2-7; the D is unclear. Germline CDR1 reads SGDLS; CDR2 reads YYNGEE. The length of the CDR3 is 14 residues. V was pared by 0 bases and J by 5 bases, with 12 bases between. The CDR3 DNA sequence: TGTGCCAGCAGCGTAGGATCCCCCGGCCACGAGCAGTACTTC. Translation: CASSVGSPGHEQYF.

The V call is TRBV4-3, the J call TRBJ1-5; unclear D gene. With 0 bases removed from V and 7 bases from J, the gap between germline ends came to 7 bases. This CDR3 region has 13 residues. CDR1 LGHNA and CDR2 YSLEER come from the germline V gene. The CDR3 protein is CASSQDKGQPQHF. DNA of the CDR3: TGCGCCAGCAGCCAAGATAAGGGCCAGCCCCAGCATTTT.

A remark on this clonotype: A read error is possible here, since a much larger clone lies one base away. The CDR3 is CASSYRGRAYEQYF. In DNA, the CDR3 is TGTGCCAGCAGTTACAGGGGGAGAGCCTACGAGCAGTACTTC. This chain joins TRBV6-5 and TRBJ2-7, with D possibly being TRBD1 (6 bases). Deletions cut 2 bases from V and 2 bases from J, with 10 bases between. This CDR3 is built from 14 residues. Germline V gene sequence: CDR1 MNHEY, CDR2 SVGAGI.

The genes are TRBV7-2 and TRBJ2-7, with D perhaps matching TRBD2 (7 bases). The CDR3 loop spans 15 amino acids. Germline CDR1 and CDR2: SGHTA and FQGNSA. Trimming pared 7 bases from V and 0 bases from J, leaving 16 bases between. CDR3 bases: TGTGCCAGCACCATGGGGGGGGGCCCCTCCTACGAGCAGTACTTC. Encoded protein: CASTMGGGPSYEQYF.

CDR3 sequence reads: CASSFMTGEGNEQFF. The CDR3 coding sequence is TGTGCCAGCAGCTTTATGACAGGGGAGGGGAATGAGCAGTTCTTC. The chain couples TRBV5-5 to TRBJ2-1, with D possibly matching TRBD1 (8 bases). Germline V gives CDR1 SGHKS, CDR2 YYEKEE (reference sequence). The V gene lost 2 bases and the J gene lost 7 bases, with 16 bases spanning the gap. The CDR3 has 15 amino acids.

This sequence joins TRBV6-5 and TRBJ1-1; possible D gene TRBD1, 6 bases. The germline CDR1 and CDR2 sequences are MNHEY and SVGAGI. The germline V and J ends were trimmed by 5 bases and 2 bases, with 15 bases remaining between them. The CDR3 loop spans 15 amino acids. This CDR3 reads CASSPRLQGNTEAFF. The CDR3 bases are TGTGCCAGCAGTCCCCGATTACAGGGAAACACTGAAGCTTTCTTT.

The chain couples TRBV20-1 to TRBJ2-1; 12 bases align to TRBD2. Per the germline V gene, CDR1 is DFQATT and CDR2 is SNEGSKA (reference sequence). The CDR3 covers 16 residues. Losses at the gene ends were 6 bases for V and 4 bases for J; bases not matched to a gene: 10. CDR3 sequence reads: CSAPSRLAGDYNEQFF. The CDR3 coding sequence is TGCAGTGCCCCCAGTAGACTAGCGGGAGATTACAATGAGCAGTTCTTC.

V usage is TRBV3-1 and J usage is TRBJ2-7; D unresolved. Germline CDR1 is LGHDT and CDR2 is YNNKEL (reference sequence). The CDR3 totals 12 residues. The V gene lost 0 bases and the J gene lost 11 bases, with 11 bases spanning the gap. In nucleotides, the CDR3 is TGTGCCAGCAGCCAAGATCGTGATAGAGAGTACTTC. Protein: CASSQDRDREYF.

Regarding this clonotype: One end of the junction fails to match germline, which may point to a read error. This sequence joins TRBV5-1 and TRBJ1-2, with 9 bases identical to TRBD1. Germline V lookup: CDR1 SGHRS, CDR2 YFSETQ. The CDR3 has 15 residues. CDR3 loop: CASSYGPGQGIGCTF. CDR3 sequence (DNA): TGCGCCAGCAGCTACGGACCGGGACAGGGTATTGGCTGCACCTTC.

This clonotype is a singleton in its sample. This rearrangement joins TRBV9 to TRBJ2-1, with 8 bases that match TRBD2. The CDR3 spans 15 residues. Germline CDR1 reads SGDLS; CDR2 reads YYNGEE. V lost 4 bases, J lost 7 bases, and 10 bases stayed unmatched. The CDR3 sequence: CASSTQAGVRNEQFF. For the CDR3, the DNA is TGTGCCAGCAGCACCCAAGCGGGAGTGAGAAATGAGCAGTTCTTC.

This sequence joins TRBV13 and TRBJ2-6; D not certain. V shed 1 base and J shed 2 bases, with 15 bases lying between them. Germline assignment: CDR1 PRHDT and CDR2 FYEKMQ (reference sequence). This CDR3 spans 18 amino acids. Here the CDR3 reads CASSLVGQVLTGANVLTF. In nucleotides, the CDR3 is TGTGCCAGCAGCTTAGTAGGGCAGGTCTTAACTGGGGCCAACGTCCTGACTTTC. The whole variable domain, filled in from reference TRBV13 and TRBJ2-6, reads AAGVIQSPRHLIKEKRETATLKCYPIPRHDTVYWYQQGPGQDPQFLISFYEKMQSDKGSIPDRFSAQQFSDYHSELNMSSLELGDSALYFCASSLVGQVLTGANVLTFGAGSRLTVL.

In its sample, this clonotype was seen a few times. The chain recombines TRBV11-2 with TRBJ2-7, with no clear D. Germline values: CDR1 SGHAT, CDR2 FQNNGV. The CDR3 loop spans 14 amino acids. The V gene lost 5 bases and the J gene lost 0 bases, with 11 bases spanning the gap. This CDR3 is CASSTRMVSYEQYF. CDR3 DNA: TGTGCCAGCAGCACCCGCATGGTCTCCTACGAGCAGTACTTC.